This TCR beta chain was retrieved from a study of long-term antiretroviral therapy in people with HIV. General study results and limits: Diversity measured after ART increased yet remained under transplant donor controls.

There are a few counts of this clone. Its antigen is as yet unknown. Germline V CDR1 and CDR2: SEHNR, FQNEAQ (reference sequence). V was pared by 7 bases and J by 7 bases, with 4 bases of the junction left unmatched. The CDR3 has 13 amino acids. Every donor contributed at least one pre-ART and at least two post-ART PBMC samples. The immunoSEQ assay was v3.0, run at survey level. The table came from immunoSEQ multiplex PCR; TCRdb's copy has only in-frame clones and leaves some out. The profile shows tens of thousands of clones, 75% to 85% of them singletons. The chain is built from TRBV7-9 and TRBJ1-6, with 7 bases identical to TRBD1. This receptor was taken from a man between 18 and 29 years old with HIV. Material: unsorted PBMCs, obtained 0.1 years before starting antiretroviral therapy. The CDR3 DNA sequence: TGTGCCAGCACTGTGACAGGGAATTCACCCCTCCACTTT. Encoded protein: CASTVTGNSPLHF.